This is a list of T cell receptor beta chains from one sample in a study of cytomegalovirus exposure and HLA in healthy donors. Sequencing used immunoSEQ multiplex PCR; TCRdb keeps in-frame clones, though not all of them. The table records about 150,000 clones, 82% of them present only once. The sequenced sample consisted of PBMCs. The source of these receptors is a woman between 50 and 59 years old in good health and CMV-seropositive. CDR3s include the opening cysteine and the closing phenylalanine or tryptophan. Each record gives: J gene, clone size, V gene, D gene, CDR3 DNA, CDR3 protein. D genes are given only for firm matches. Not all rows give a size; the values are once, few, many and, for expanded clones, a class.

J: TRBJ1-6; size: .; V: TRBV2; D: .; DNA: TGTGCCGCGGGTGGGTCCTATAATTCACCCCTCCACTTT; CDR3: CAAGGSYNSPLHF
J: TRBJ2-6; size: once; V: TRBV28; D: TRBD1; DNA: TGTGCCAGCTCCGCAGGGGGTCTCGGGGCCAACGTCCTGACTTTC; CDR3: CASSAGGLGANVLTF
J: TRBJ2-7; size: .; V: TRBV10-3; D: TRBD2; DNA: TGTGCCATCAGTGACCCAGCGGGGGCCCCTAGCACCTACGAGCAGTACTTC; CDR3: CAISDPAGAPSTYEQYF
J: TRBJ2-3; size: .; V: TRBV7-3; D: .; DNA: TGTGCCAGCAGCTTGGGAGGACCCACAGATACGCAGTATTTT; CDR3: CASSLGGPTDTQYF
J: TRBJ1-6; size: .; V: TRBV6-1; D: TRBD1; DNA: TGTGCCAGCACTTCGGGACAGCCTAATTCACCCCTCCACTTT; CDR3: CASTSGQPNSPLHF
J: TRBJ2-7; size: .; V: TRBV6-6; D: .; DNA: TGTGCCAGCAGCCCCCGGGGAGGCGACACGGGGGAGCAGTACTTC; CDR3: CASSPRGGDTGEQYF
J: TRBJ1-3; size: .; V: TRBV2; D: TRBD1; DNA: TGTGCCAGCAGTGCAAACAGGGGACACTCTGGAAACACCATATATTTT; CDR3: CASSANRGHSGNTIYF
J: TRBJ1-4; size: .; V: TRBV5-1; D: .; DNA: TGCGCCAGCAGCGAAGCAGGAGGAGACGATGAAAAACTGTTTTTT; CDR3: CASSEAGGDDEKLFF
J: TRBJ1-1; size: .; V: TRBV19; D: .; DNA: TGTGCCAGTAGTATAGTCTTCCCTAACGGGGGTGGCACTGAAGCTTTCTTT; CDR3: CASSIVFPNGGGTEAFF
J: TRBJ2-7; size: few; V: TRBV5-6; D: .; DNA: TGTGCCAGCAGCTTGATGGCGGGGTCTAACGAGCAGTACTTC; CDR3: CASSLMAGSNEQYF
J: TRBJ2-5; size: once; V: TRBV4-1; D: TRBD2; DNA: TGCGCCAGCAGCCTCCGACTAGCGGAGACCCAGTACTTC; CDR3: CASSLRLAETQYF
J: TRBJ1-5; size: few; V: TRBV6-1; D: .; DNA: TGTGCCAGCAGTGCAAGACCGACAGATAGCAATCAGCCCCAGCATTTT; CDR3: CASSARPTDSNQPQHF
J: TRBJ1-5; size: .; V: TRBV27; D: .; DNA: TGTGCCAGCAGTCACAGGGATAGCAATCAGCCCCAGCATTTT; CDR3: CASSHRDSNQPQHF
J: TRBJ2-2; size: .; V: TRBV5-6; D: .; DNA: TGTGCCAGCAGCTTGCGGGGGGCCACCGGGGAGCTGTTTTTT; CDR3: CASSLRGATGELFF
J: TRBJ2-3; size: .; V: TRBV30; D: TRBD2; DNA: TGTGCCTGGGCCGCCGGGGGGGCGGTGGATACGCAGTATTTT; CDR3: CAWAAGGAVDTQYF
J: TRBJ2-7; size: .; V: TRBV14; D: TRBD2; DNA: TGTGCCAGCAGCCTTCGGACTAGCGTAAAGTACGAGCAGTACTTC; CDR3: CASSLRTSVKYEQYF
J: TRBJ2-4; size: .; V: TRBV5-4; D: .; DNA: TGTGCCAGCAGCTTGTGGGGGGATAACATTCAGTACTTC; CDR3: CASSLWGDNIQYF
J: TRBJ2-2; size: .; V: TRBV7-8; D: .; DNA: TGTGCCAGCAGCAACACAGGGCCCGGCACCGGGGAGCTGTTTTTT; CDR3: CASSNTGPGTGELFF
J: TRBJ2-3; size: .; V: TRBV4-1; D: TRBD1; DNA: TGCGCCAGCAGCCAAGCAGGCGACAGGGGTTCAGATACGCAGTATTTT; CDR3: CASSQAGDRGSDTQYF
J: TRBJ2-7; size: .; V: TRBV19; D: TRBD1; DNA: TGTGCCAGTAGTATGGGGACAGGGGGCTCCTACGAGCAGTACTTC; CDR3: CASSMGTGGSYEQYF
J: TRBJ2-7; size: .; V: TRBV13; D: .; DNA: TGTGCCAGCAGCTGGGGAGGAGCCGCCTACGAGCAGTACTTC; CDR3: CASSWGGAAYEQYF
J: TRBJ1-2; size: .; V: TRBV7-6; D: TRBD1; DNA: TGTGCCAGCAGCTTATTAGGGACAGACAACTATGGCTACACCTTC; CDR3: CASSLLGTDNYGYTF
J: TRBJ1-6; size: once; V: TRBV15; D: TRBD1; DNA: TGTGCCACCAGCAGTCGGACAGGGCATACACCCCTCCACTTT; CDR3: CATSSRTGHTPLHF
J: TRBJ2-7; size: .; V: TRBV6-5; D: TRBD1; DNA: TGTGCCAGCAGTTCGTGGACAGGGGGCTTATTCTACGAGCAGTACTTC; CDR3: CASSSWTGGLFYEQYF
J: TRBJ1-2; size: .; V: TRBV30; D: .; DNA: TGTGCCTACGACGGGCGGGCCTATGGCTACACCTTC; CDR3: CAYDGRAYGYTF
J: TRBJ1-6; size: few; V: TRBV19; D: .; DNA: TGTGCCAGTTCGCTAATCTTTAATTCACCCCTCCACTTT; CDR3: CASSLIFNSPLHF
J: TRBJ1-1; size: once; V: TRBV5-1; D: TRBD1; DNA: TGCGCCAGCAGCCTACGGACAGGGGTGAACACTGAAGCTTTCTTT; CDR3: CASSLRTGVNTEAFF
J: TRBJ1-6; size: .; V: TRBV6-5; D: .; DNA: TGTGCCAGCAGTTACTCGATTACCCCTTGGGGCTCACCCCTCCACTTT; CDR3: CASSYSITPWGSPLHF
J: TRBJ2-1; size: .; V: TRBV5-1; D: .; DNA: TGCGCCAGCAGCTTGGGGACTAACAATGAGCAGTTCTTC; CDR3: CASSLGTNNEQFF
J: TRBJ2-7; size: .; V: TRBV30; D: TRBD1; DNA: TGTGCCTGGAGTAATCAGGGGGCCGGGGAGCAGTACTTC; CDR3: CAWSNQGAGEQYF
J: TRBJ1-1; size: .; V: TRBV10-3; D: .; DNA: TGTGCCATCAGTGAGTCCCCGACAGAGAACACTGAAGCTTTCTTT; CDR3: CAISESPTENTEAFF
J: TRBJ2-7; size: once; V: TRBV2; D: TRBD1; DNA: TGTGCCAGCAGTGGAGGGACAGGCTACCTCTACGAGCAGTACTTC; CDR3: CASSGGTGYLYEQYF
J: TRBJ1-2; size: .; V: TRBV7-6; D: .; DNA: TGTGCCAGCAGCTCGGGTCCGGACTCCTACACCTTC; CDR3: CASSSGPDSYTF
J: TRBJ1-1; size: .; V: TRBV7-9; D: TRBD1; DNA: TGTGCCAGCAGCTTTCCTTCGAAAGGGGGCCGGGGCACTGAAGCTTTCTTT; CDR3: CASSFPSKGGRGTEAFF
J: TRBJ2-3; size: few; V: TRBV5-1; D: .; DNA: TGCGCCAGCAGCTCCAGGGGAGACACAGATACGCAGTATTTT; CDR3: CASSSRGDTDTQYF
J: TRBJ2-7; size: few; V: TRBV7-9; D: TRBD2; DNA: TGTGCCAGCAGCGCCCGGGGGGGGACCTACGAGCAGTACTTC; CDR3: CASSARGGTYEQYF
J: TRBJ2-7; size: .; V: TRBV29-1; D: .; DNA: TGCAGCGTCCGATCCAAGACAGGCTACGAGCAGTACTTC; CDR3: CSVRSKTGYEQYF
J: TRBJ2-6; size: .; V: TRBV7-9; D: .; DNA: TGTGCCAGCAGGGGCTCCGGGGCCAACGTCCTGACTTTC; CDR3: CASRGSGANVLTF
J: TRBJ1-5; size: .; V: TRBV14; D: TRBD1; DNA: TGTGCCAGAAATCCGGGACAGGGGGTTTGGAAGAGGAATCAGCCCCAGCATTTT; CDR3: CARNPGQGVWKRNQPQHF
J: TRBJ2-1; size: once; V: TRBV10-2; D: TRBD2; DNA: TGCGCCAGCAGTGGGCTAGCGGGGAGCTTTCGCTCCTACAATGAGCAGTTCTTC; CDR3: CASSGLAGSFRSYNEQFF
J: TRBJ2-5; size: .; V: TRBV2; D: .; DNA: TGTGCCAGCAGTCCTGACAGGATTCTGGAGACCCAGTACTTC; CDR3: CASSPDRILETQYF
J: TRBJ2-4; size: few; V: TRBV7-2; D: .; DNA: TGTGCCAGCAGCTTGGGCCGGGACAACCTAGCCAAAAACATTCAGTACTTC; CDR3: CASSLGRDNLAKNIQYF
J: TRBJ2-1; size: .; V: TRBV7-2; D: .; DNA: TGTGCCAGCAGCCGGGAGGGGGCACCGTTTTACAATGAGCAGTTCTTC; CDR3: CASSREGAPFYNEQFF
J: TRBJ2-7; size: .; V: TRBV30; D: TRBD2; DNA: TGTGCCAAGACTAGCATGCATTCGTTCTACGAGCAGTACTTC; CDR3: CAKTSMHSFYEQYF
J: TRBJ2-7; size: .; V: TRBV2; D: TRBD1; DNA: TGTGCCAGCAGGGCCGGGACAGGGACGGTCGGTCCCAAGCAGTACTTC; CDR3: CASRAGTGTVGPKQYF
J: TRBJ2-1; size: .; V: TRBV10-2; D: .; DNA: TGCGCCAGCAGTGAGCAGGGGCTTAAGAATGAGCAGTTCTTC; CDR3: CASSEQGLKNEQFF
J: TRBJ1-1; size: few; V: TRBV4-3; D: .; DNA: TGCGCCAGCAGCCAAGATCGGGGGGGGCCCACTGAAGCTTTCTTT; CDR3: CASSQDRGGPTEAFF
J: TRBJ2-3; size: .; V: TRBV25-1; D: .; DNA: TGTGCCAGCAGTGGGGACTGGGCGGATACGCAGTATTTT; CDR3: CASSGDWADTQYF
J: TRBJ1-5; size: .; V: TRBV13; D: .; DNA: TGTGCCAGCAGCTTAGGGAGATCCTCTAGCAATCAGCCCCAGCATTTT; CDR3: CASSLGRSSSNQPQHF
J: TRBJ2-1; size: .; V: TRBV7-8; D: .; DNA: TGTGCCAGCAGCTTAGGGGCCGCGACTATGGTGTCTGAGCAGTTCTTC; CDR3: CASSLGAATMVSEQFF
J: TRBJ2-2; size: .; V: TRBV14; D: TRBD1; DNA: TGTGCCAGCAGCCAGACAGGGTACGGGGAGCTGTTTTTT; CDR3: CASSQTGYGELFF
J: TRBJ2-7; size: .; V: TRBV11-2; D: TRBD1; DNA: TGTGCCAGCAGCGCATTAGGGAACAGGGGCCCCTACGAGCAGTACTTC; CDR3: CASSALGNRGPYEQYF
J: TRBJ2-3; size: .; V: TRBV7-2; D: TRBD1; DNA: TGTGCCAGTATGCCGGGACAGCCCACAGATACGCAGTATTTT; CDR3: CASMPGQPTDTQYF